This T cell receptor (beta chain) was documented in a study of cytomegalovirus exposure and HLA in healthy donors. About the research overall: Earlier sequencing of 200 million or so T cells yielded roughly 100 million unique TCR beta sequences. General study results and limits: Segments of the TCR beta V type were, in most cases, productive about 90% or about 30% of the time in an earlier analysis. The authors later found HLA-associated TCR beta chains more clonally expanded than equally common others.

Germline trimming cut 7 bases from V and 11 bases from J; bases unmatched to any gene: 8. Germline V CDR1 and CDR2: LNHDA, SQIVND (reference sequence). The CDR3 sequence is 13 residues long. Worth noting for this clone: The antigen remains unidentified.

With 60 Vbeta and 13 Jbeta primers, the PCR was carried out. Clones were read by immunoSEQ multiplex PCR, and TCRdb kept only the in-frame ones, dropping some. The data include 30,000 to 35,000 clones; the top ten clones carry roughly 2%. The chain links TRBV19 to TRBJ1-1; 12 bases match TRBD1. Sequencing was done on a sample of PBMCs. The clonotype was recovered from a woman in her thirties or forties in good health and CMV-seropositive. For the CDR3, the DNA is TGTGCCAGTAAGGAGGGACAGGGGGCGCGGGCTTTCTTT. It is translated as CASKEGQGARAFF.